This entry lists 25 T cell receptor beta chains sequenced from one sample in a study of tumor-infiltrating lymphocytes in localized non-small cell lung cancer. TCRdb keeps only in-frame clones here, not all; method: immunoSEQ multiplex PCR. This sample carries 15,000 to 20,000 clones, 60% to 85% of them seen once, and the ten largest clones take approximately 5.4%. The sequencing input was lung tumor tissue. These receptors originate from a human donor with non-small cell lung cancer.

The chain recombines TRBV5-4 with TRBJ1-2; D is ambiguous. The CDR3 contains 14 residues. V lost 0 bases and J lost 3, with 9 bases in between. The germline V gene encodes CDR1 SGHNT and CDR2 YYREEE (reference sequence). The CDR3 bases are TGTGCCAGCAGCTTGGAGGGAGGGCACTATGGCTACACCTTC. Translated: CASSLEGGHYGYTF.

This clone was recorded once. This chain connects TRBV7-8 to TRBJ2-3; no definite D call. This CDR3 spans 16 amino acids. Germline V gives CDR1 SGHVS, CDR2 FQNEAQ. Trimming took 1 base from V and 1 from J, leaving 12 bases between them. This chain's CDR3 is CASSLVQVRGTDTQYF. The CDR3 DNA follows: TGTGCCAGCAGCTTAGTCCAGGTCCGGGGCACAGATACGCAGTATTTT.

The J gene is TRBJ2-1, the V gene TRBV5-1, with 14 bases aligning to TRBD2. The CDR3 has 16 amino acids. Trimming cost V 4 bases and J 7 bases; bases outside gene matches: 7. Germline lookup yields CDR1 SGHRS and CDR2 YFSETQ. The CDR3 here is CASSAMTSGRANEQFF. The CDR3 DNA follows: TGCGCCAGCAGCGCAATGACTAGCGGGAGGGCGAATGAGCAGTTCTTC.

The V gene is TRBV5-1, the J gene TRBJ2-6; D uncertain. The length of the CDR3 is 15 residues. From germline, CDR1 is SGHRS and CDR2 YFSETQ. The V end lost 4 bases, the J end lost 2 bases, and 10 bases lay between the germline ends. CDR3 residues: CASSPLSTGANVLTF. The CDR3 coding sequence is TGCGCCAGCAGCCCGTTGTCGACTGGGGCCAACGTCCTGACTTTC.

CDR3 DNA sequence: TGTGCCAGCAGCTTCGGCGGGAGTGAATACAATGAGCAGTTCTTC. The encoded protein is CASSFGGSEYNEQFF. The chain joins TRBV11-3 to TRBJ2-1; 7 bases fit TRBD2. Trimming removed 3 bases from V and 4 bases from J; junction bases left unmatched: 6. The CDR3 spans 15 residues. The V gene's germline CDR1 is SGHNT and CDR2 YENEEA.

This chain connects TRBV28 to TRBJ2-7; maybe TRBD1 (5 bases). Germline V gene lookup returns CDR1 MDHEN and CDR2 SYDVKM. The CDR3 loop spans 12 amino acids. Trimming cost V 3 bases and J 3 bases, with 6 bases left between them. Here the CDR3 DNA reads TGTGCCAGCAGTTTGGGGCTCTACGAGCAGTACTTC. Translating it yields CASSLGLYEQYF.

This chain connects TRBV7-2 to TRBJ2-2; D is ambiguous. Germline CDR1 is SGHTA and CDR2 is FQGNSA. The CDR3 extends over 13 amino acids. Trimming stripped 5 bases from V and 8 bases from J, with 12 bases between. The DNA of the CDR3 is TGTGCCAGCAGCCAACCCACCGGGGGGGAGCTGTTTTTT. It translates to CASSQPTGGELFF.

V usage is TRBV27 and J usage is TRBJ2-1, with D perhaps matching TRBD1 (5 bases). Germline-derived CDR1 and CDR2 are MNHEY and SMNVEV (reference sequence). Deletions cut 3 bases from V and 1 base from J, with 13 bases between. The length of the CDR3 is 16 residues. In nucleotides, the CDR3 is TGTGCCAGCAGTTTTCAGGGAACGGTATCCTACAATGAGCAGTTCTTC. Its protein is CASSFQGTVSYNEQFF.

The chain recombines TRBV9 with TRBJ2-1, with D perhaps matching TRBD1 or TRBD2 (6 bases each). This CDR3 has 15 amino acids. The V gene's germline CDR1 is SGDLS and CDR2 YYNGEE. Deletions cut 0 bases from V and 6 bases from J, with 13 bases between. CDR3 sequence: CASSVDPGEVNEQFF. The DNA for the CDR3 is TGTGCCAGCAGCGTAGATCCAGGGGAGGTCAATGAGCAGTTCTTC. Drawing the rest from reference TRBV9 and TRBJ2-1, the complete variable domain is DSGVTQTPKHLITATGQRVTLRCSPRSGDLSVYWYQQSLDQGLQFLIQYYNGEERAKGNILERFSAQQFPDLHSELNLSSLELGDSALYFCASSVDPGEVNEQFFGPGTRLTVL.

The rearrangement joins TRBV5-6 to TRBJ1-3, with D unclear. CDR1 and CDR2 from the germline V gene are SGHDT and YYEEEE. The CDR3 covers 14 residues. V was pared by 0 bases and J by 3 bases, with 7 bases between. CDR3 in amino acids: CASSLAGIGNTIYF. The DNA of the CDR3 is TGTGCCAGCAGCTTGGCCGGGATTGGAAACACCATATATTTT.

The chain joins TRBV7-6 to TRBJ2-1; perhaps D is TRBD1 or TRBD2 (5 bases each). V was cut by 1 base and J by 1 base, with 14 bases left in between. The CDR3 extends over 17 amino acids. Germline CDR1 and CDR2: SGHVS and FNYEAQ. CDR3 in amino acids: CASSLGWGPTSYNEQFF. The CDR3 nucleotides read TGTGCCAGCAGCTTAGGATGGGGACCGACTTCCTACAATGAGCAGTTCTTC.

The chain couples TRBV19 to TRBJ2-1; D is undetermined. CDR1 is LNHDA, CDR2 SQIVND, per germline (reference sequence). The CDR3 covers 15 residues. The ends were cut back, 6 bases at V and 7 bases at J, with 19 bases in the middle. CDR3: CASRLRAGNKNEQFF. The CDR3 coding sequence is TGTGCCAGTAGACTCCGTGCTGGTAATAAGAATGAGCAGTTCTTC. The full variable domain, in which reference TRBV19 and TRBJ2-1 provide the parts outside the CDR3, is DGGITQSPKYLFRKEGQNVTLSCEQNLNHDAMYWYRQDPGQGLRLIYYSQIVNDFQKGDIAEGYSVSREKKESFPLTVTSAQKNPTAFYLCASRLRAGNKNEQFFGPGTRLTVL.

CDR3 sequence: CAISEAGEGSTDTQYF. The DNA of the CDR3 is TGTGCCATCAGTGAGGCTGGGGAGGGAAGCACAGATACGCAGTATTTT. The chain employs TRBV10-3 and TRBJ2-3; 7 bases are shared with TRBD2. Germline V gene data show CDR1 as ENHRY and CDR2 as SYGVKD. V gave up 2 bases and J gave up 0 bases; unmatched junction bases: 5. This CDR3 spans 16 amino acids.

This clone was seen only a few times. The J gene is TRBJ2-7, the V gene TRBV10-3, with D uncertain. CDR1 is ENHRY, CDR2 SYGVKD, per germline. Trimming left V 0 bases short and J 6 bases short, with 9 bases between. The CDR3 spans 13 residues. CDR3 sequence reads: CAISESRRTEQYF. CDR3 DNA sequence: TGTGCCATCAGTGAGTCTCGCAGGACCGAGCAGTACTTC.

This clone was seen once. The genes are TRBV27 and TRBJ1-2; D possibly corresponds to TRBD1 (6 bases). Per germline, CDR1 MNHEY and CDR2 SMNVEV (reference sequence). The CDR3 consists of 13 residues. With 5 bases removed from V and 7 bases from J, the gap between germline ends came to 14 bases. The CDR3 region is CASSATGYRGYTF. CDR3 sequence (DNA): TGTGCCAGCAGTGCCACAGGGTATCGTGGCTACACCTTC.

The rearrangement joins TRBV9 to TRBJ1-6, with 7 bases fitting TRBD1. This CDR3 spans 16 amino acids. The V and J ends lost 3 bases and 0 bases, in that order; junction bases with no gene match: 3. Germline V gene sequence: CDR1 SGDLS, CDR2 YYNGEE. The CDR3 region is CASSGGDSSYNSPLHF. CDR3 in DNA: TGTGCCAGCAGCGGGGGGGACAGCTCCTATAATTCACCCCTCCACTTT.

The CDR3 is CATSRTSPAYLETQYF. CDR3 DNA sequence: TGTGCCACCAGCAGAACTAGCCCGGCCTATTTGGAGACCCAGTACTTC. V gene TRBV15 combines with J gene TRBJ2-5, with D perhaps matching TRBD2 (6 bases). The CDR3 totals 16 residues. The germline CDR1 and CDR2 sequences are LNHNV and YYDKDF (reference sequence). Trimming stripped 2 bases from V and 5 bases from J, with 18 bases between.

The chain combines TRBV30 with TRBJ2-7; 8 bases are shared with TRBD1. V was clipped by 5 bases and J by 6 bases; unmatched bases: 3. This CDR3 comprises 11 residues. CDR1 GTSNPN and CDR2 SVGIG come from the germline V gene (reference sequence). Written as DNA, the CDR3 is TGTGCCTGGCAGGGGGCGATCGAGCAGTACTTC. This translates into CAWQGAIEQYF.

V and J are TRBV9 and TRBJ2-7; D may be TRBD1 (5 bases). V was cut by 3 bases and J by 6 bases, with 13 bases left in between. CDR3 size: 13 residues. CDR1 is SGDLS and CDR2 is YYNGEE in the germline V gene. DNA of the CDR3: TGTGCCAGCAGCGCCGACAGCTGGGCCGAGCAGTACTTC. Protein product: CASSADSWAEQYF.

The V gene is TRBV27, the J gene TRBJ2-7; 8 bases line up with TRBD1. Looked up from germline, CDR1 is MNHEY and CDR2 is SMNVEV (reference sequence). The CDR3 runs to 12 residues. The junction had 3 bases not matched to a gene; V was cut back by 5 bases and J by 6 bases. Here the CDR3 reads CASSRDRLEQYF. The CDR3 DNA sequence: TGTGCCAGCAGTCGGGACAGGCTCGAGCAGTACTTC.

The V and J genes are TRBV7-2 and TRBJ2-2; D might be TRBD2 (5 bases). The CDR3 spans 14 residues. V gave up 2 bases and J gave up 4 bases, with 8 bases separating them. The germline V gene encodes CDR1 SGHTA and CDR2 FQGNSA. CDR3 region: CASSLILVTGELFF. The DNA for the CDR3 is TGTGCCAGCAGCTTAATACTAGTCACCGGGGAGCTGTTTTTT.

The V and J genes are TRBV30 and TRBJ2-6; possibly TRBD2 for D (5 bases). Trimming shortened V by 3 bases and J by 0 bases, and 9 bases separated the two germline ends. Germline V gives CDR1 GTSNPN, CDR2 SVGIG (reference sequence). This CDR3 is built from 15 residues. The CDR3 DNA reads as TGTGCCTGGAGCGGACGGGGCTCTGGGGCCAACGTCCTGACTTTC. Amino acids: CAWSGRGSGANVLTF.

V is TRBV29-1 and J is TRBJ2-7; D assignment may be TRBD1 or TRBD2 (5 bases each). This CDR3 contains 12 residues. CDR1 and CDR2 from the germline V gene are SQVTM and ANQGSEA. The V end lost 5 bases, the J end lost 6 bases, and 14 bases lay between the germline ends. The CDR3 DNA sequence: TGCAGCGTTTCGGGGCGTTCGTTCGAGCAGTACTTC. It codes for CSVSGRSFEQYF.

The rearrangement links TRBV29-1 to TRBJ2-6, with 8 bases matching TRBD1. The V gene end was trimmed by 5 bases and the J gene end by 0 bases; junction bases not matched to a gene: 15. Per germline, CDR1 SQVTM and CDR2 ANQGSEA. This CDR3 is built from 19 residues. CDR3 sequence reads: CSVLLRADRGRSGANVLTF. CDR3 in DNA: TGCAGCGTTTTGCTTCGCGCCGACAGGGGCCGCTCTGGGGCCAACGTCCTGACTTTC.

J is TRBJ2-5 and V is TRBV2; the D is unclear. Germline CDR1 and CDR2: SNHLY and FYNNEI. The CDR3 spans 14 residues. V was clipped by 1 base and J by 4 bases, with 10 bases between them. The CDR3 reads CASSEGGIIETQYF. CDR3 nucleotides: TGTGCCAGCAGTGAAGGGGGAATCATAGAGACCCAGTACTTC.